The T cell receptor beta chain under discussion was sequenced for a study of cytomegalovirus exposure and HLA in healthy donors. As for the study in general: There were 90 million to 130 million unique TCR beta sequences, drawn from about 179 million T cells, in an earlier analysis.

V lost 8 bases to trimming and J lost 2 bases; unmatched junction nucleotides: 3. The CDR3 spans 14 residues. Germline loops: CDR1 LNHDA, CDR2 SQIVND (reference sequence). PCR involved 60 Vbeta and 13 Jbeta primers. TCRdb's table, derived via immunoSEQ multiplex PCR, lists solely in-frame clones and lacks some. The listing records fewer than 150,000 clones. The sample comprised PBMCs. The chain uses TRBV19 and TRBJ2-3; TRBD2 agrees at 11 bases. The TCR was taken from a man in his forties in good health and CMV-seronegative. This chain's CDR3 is CASQLAGVTDTQYF. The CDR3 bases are TGTGCCAGTCAACTAGCGGGGGTCACAGATACGCAGTATTTT.